This TCR beta chain was captured in a study of early T cells in non-severe SARS-CoV-2 infection. Study as a whole: Chains stayed unpaired after sequencing of bulk RNA from unsorted whole blood.

Unique molecular identifiers were affixed to single, distinct cDNA molecules. TCRdb re-derived calls from the 5' RACE reads in MiXCR, one entry per CDR3 protein. Here the sample spans 27,000 or so distinct CDR3 sequences, around 4.2% being singletons. This clonotype has ten or more counts. The CDR3 consists of 15 residues. The V gene end was trimmed by 3 bases and the J gene end by 4 bases; junction bases not matched to a gene: 6. Germline assignment: CDR1 SGHRS and CDR2 YFSETQ. The chain couples TRBV5-1 to TRBJ2-7, with 11 bases fitting TRBD2. The TCR comes from an adult who was a healthcare worker with PCR-confirmed SARS-CoV-2 infection or an uninfected control (not recorded which). The material sequenced was whole blood. CDR3 nucleotides: TGCGCCAGCAGCTGGGGGACTAGCGGCCAATACGAGCAGTACTTC. Encoded protein: CASSWGTSGQYEQYF.